This TCR beta chain was identified in a study of synovial regulatory T cells in juvenile arthritis. Study-wide findings and caveats: Across patients, iaTreg TCR repertoires were mostly private, partly shared with synovial Teff and blood CPL. Compared with other blood Treg cells, inflammation-associated Treg cells had reduced TCR diversity. Synovial Tregs shared more CDR3 sequences with iaTregs than other blood Tregs.

On this clone itself: Its antigen is unknown.

This CDR3 is built from 13 residues. DNA was not recorded. The germline V gene encodes CDR1 MDHEN and CDR2 SYDVKM. Profiling relied on immunoSEQ multiplex PCR, and the TCRdb table lists in-frame clones only, not all of them. The table lists around 8,000 clones, with roughly 1.8% in the top ten. Median age 11.6 years (about 2.3-22.9); median disease duration about seven years (0.2-19.1). The chain joins TRBV28 to TRBJ1-1. This TCR was sampled from a donor aged 2-29 years with juvenile idiopathic arthritis. The sequenced material came from Treg cells from blood. Subset defined: remaining (HLA-DR-negative) circulating blood Treg cells. The CDR3 sequence: CASSSLPLTLAFF. Using reference TRBV28 and TRBJ1-1 for the parts outside the CDR3, the full variable domain is DVKVTQSSRYLVKRTGEKVFLECVQDMDHENMFWYRQDPGLGLRLIYFSYDVKMKEKGDIPEGYSVSREKKERFSLILESASTNQTSMYLCASSSLPLTLAFFGQGTRLTVV.